The subject of this entry is one T cell receptor beta chain. The data are from a study of siplizumab effects on memory and regulatory T cells. Germline assignment: CDR1 MNHEY and CDR2 SVGAGI. CDR3 length: 14 residues. V shed 6 bases and J shed 0 bases, with 11 bases lying between them. Only in-frame clones appear in the TCRdb table, and some are missing; sequencing was by immunoSEQ multiplex PCR. This repertoire shows about 72,000 clones, roughly nine tenths found once; its top ten account for about 27%. What was sequenced was CD8+ T cells sorted from blood. This receptor was identified in a human donor in good health. The chain has TRBV6-5 and TRBJ2-5, with unresolved D. The CDR3 DNA sequence: TGTGCCAGCAGCCCCGCTCATTACCAAGAGACCCAGTACTTC. Protein sequence: CASSPAHYQETQYF.